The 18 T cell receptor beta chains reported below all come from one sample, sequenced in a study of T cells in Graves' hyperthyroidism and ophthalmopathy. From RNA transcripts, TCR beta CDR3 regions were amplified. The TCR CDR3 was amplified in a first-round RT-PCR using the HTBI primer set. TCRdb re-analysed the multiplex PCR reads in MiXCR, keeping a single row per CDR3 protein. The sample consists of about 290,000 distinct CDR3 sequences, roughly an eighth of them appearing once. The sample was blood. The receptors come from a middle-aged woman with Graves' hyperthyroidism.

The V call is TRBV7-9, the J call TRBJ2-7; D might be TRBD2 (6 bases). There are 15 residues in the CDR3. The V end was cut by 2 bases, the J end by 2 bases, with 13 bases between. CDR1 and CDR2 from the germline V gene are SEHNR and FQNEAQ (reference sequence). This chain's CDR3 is CASSLRFSGPYEQYF. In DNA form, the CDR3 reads TGTGCCAGCAGCTTACGGTTTAGCGGACCCTACGAGCAGTACTTC. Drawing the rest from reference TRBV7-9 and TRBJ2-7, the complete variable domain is DTGVSQNPRHKITKRGQNVTFRCDPISEHNRLYWYRQTLGQGPEFLTYFQNEAQLEKSRLLSDRFSAERPKGSFSTLEIQRTEQGDSAMYLCASSLRFSGPYEQYFGPGTRLTVT.

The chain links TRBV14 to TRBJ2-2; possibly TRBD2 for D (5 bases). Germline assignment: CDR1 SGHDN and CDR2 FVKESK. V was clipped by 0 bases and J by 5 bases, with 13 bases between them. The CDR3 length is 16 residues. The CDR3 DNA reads TGTGCCAGCAGCCAAGATATGGGGAGTTGGACCGGGGAGCTGTTTTTT. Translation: CASSQDMGSWTGELFF.

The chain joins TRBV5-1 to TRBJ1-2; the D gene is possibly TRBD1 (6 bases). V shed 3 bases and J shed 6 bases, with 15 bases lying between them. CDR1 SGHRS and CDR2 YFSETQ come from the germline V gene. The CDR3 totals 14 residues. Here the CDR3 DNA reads TGCGCCAGCAGCTCTACGGGGGGGCGCGATGGCTACACCTTC. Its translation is CASSSTGGRDGYTF.

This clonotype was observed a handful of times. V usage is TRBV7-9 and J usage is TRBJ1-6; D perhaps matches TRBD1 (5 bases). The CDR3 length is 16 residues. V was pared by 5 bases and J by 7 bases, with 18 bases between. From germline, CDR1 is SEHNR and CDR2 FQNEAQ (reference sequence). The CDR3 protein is CASSTSLDSINSPLHF. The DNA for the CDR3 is TGTGCCAGCAGCACCTCTCTTGACAGCATAAATTCACCCCTCCACTTT. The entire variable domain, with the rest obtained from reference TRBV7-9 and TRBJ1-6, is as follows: DTGVSQNPRHKITKRGQNVTFRCDPISEHNRLYWYRQTLGQGPEFLTYFQNEAQLEKSRLLSDRFSAERPKGSFSTLEIQRTEQGDSAMYLCASSTSLDSINSPLHFGNGTRLTVT.

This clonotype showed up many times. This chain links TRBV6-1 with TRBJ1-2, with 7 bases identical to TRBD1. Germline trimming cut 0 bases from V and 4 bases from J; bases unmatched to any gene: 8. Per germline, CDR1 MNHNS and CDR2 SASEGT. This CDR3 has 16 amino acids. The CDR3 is CASSEARGGRVYGYTF. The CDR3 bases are TGTGCCAGCAGTGAAGCCAGGGGGGGGCGAGTCTATGGCTACACCTTC.

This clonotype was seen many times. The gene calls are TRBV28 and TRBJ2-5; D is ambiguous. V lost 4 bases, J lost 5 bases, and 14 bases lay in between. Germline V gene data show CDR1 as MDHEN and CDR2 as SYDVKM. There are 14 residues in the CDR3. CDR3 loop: CASSSLPVQETQYF. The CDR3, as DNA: TGTGCCAGCAGTTCACTTCCAGTCCAGGAGACCCAGTACTTC.

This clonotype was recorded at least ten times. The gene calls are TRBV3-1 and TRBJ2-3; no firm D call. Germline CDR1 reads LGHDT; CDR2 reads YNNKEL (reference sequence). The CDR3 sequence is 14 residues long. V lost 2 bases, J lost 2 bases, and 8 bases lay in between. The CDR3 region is CASSQNANTDTQYF. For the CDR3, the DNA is TGTGCCAGCAGCCAAAACGCGAACACAGATACGCAGTATTTT.

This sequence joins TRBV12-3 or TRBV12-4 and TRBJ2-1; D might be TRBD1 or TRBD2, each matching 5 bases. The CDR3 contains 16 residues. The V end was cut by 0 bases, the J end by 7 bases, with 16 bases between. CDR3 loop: CASSLALGPLMNEQFF. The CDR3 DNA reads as TGTGCCAGCAGTTTAGCCTTGGGACCTTTAATGAATGAGCAGTTCTTC.

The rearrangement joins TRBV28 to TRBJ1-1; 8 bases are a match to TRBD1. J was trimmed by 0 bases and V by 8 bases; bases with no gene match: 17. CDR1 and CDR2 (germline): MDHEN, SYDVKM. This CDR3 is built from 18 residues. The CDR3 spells CASPPGGNRGVMNTEAFF. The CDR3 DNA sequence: TGTGCCAGCCCCCCCGGGGGGAACAGGGGGGTTATGAACACTGAAGCTTTCTTT.

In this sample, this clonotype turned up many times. The CDR3 here is CASSVTSDQPQHF. The CDR3 DNA follows: TGTGCCAGCAGTGTAACAAGCGATCAGCCCCAGCATTTT. V is TRBV6-1 and J is TRBJ1-5; D remains unclear. Per the germline V gene, CDR1 is MNHNS and CDR2 is SASEGT. The CDR3 has 13 residues. The germline V and J ends were trimmed by 4 bases and 5 bases, with 9 bases remaining between them.

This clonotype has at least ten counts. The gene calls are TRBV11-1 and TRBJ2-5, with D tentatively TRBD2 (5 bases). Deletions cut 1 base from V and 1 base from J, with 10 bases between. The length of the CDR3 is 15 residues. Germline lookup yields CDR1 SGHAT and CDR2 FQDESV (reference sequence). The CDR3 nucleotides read TGTGCCAGCAGCTTAGAGAGGGCGGCCCAAGAGACCCAGTACTTC. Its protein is CASSLERAAQETQYF.

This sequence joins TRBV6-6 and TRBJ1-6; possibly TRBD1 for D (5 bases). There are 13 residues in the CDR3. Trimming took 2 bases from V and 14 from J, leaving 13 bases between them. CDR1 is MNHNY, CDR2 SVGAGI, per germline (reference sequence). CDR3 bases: TGTGCCAGCAGTTACCCCCCAGGGTCGACCCTCCACTTT. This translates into CASSYPPGSTLHF.

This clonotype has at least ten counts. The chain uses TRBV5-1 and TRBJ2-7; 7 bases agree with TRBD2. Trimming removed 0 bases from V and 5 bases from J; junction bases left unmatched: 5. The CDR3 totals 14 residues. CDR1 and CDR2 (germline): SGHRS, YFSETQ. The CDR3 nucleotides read TGCGCCAGCAGCTTGGTGGCGGGAGCAAACGAGCAGTACTTC. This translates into CASSLVAGANEQYF.

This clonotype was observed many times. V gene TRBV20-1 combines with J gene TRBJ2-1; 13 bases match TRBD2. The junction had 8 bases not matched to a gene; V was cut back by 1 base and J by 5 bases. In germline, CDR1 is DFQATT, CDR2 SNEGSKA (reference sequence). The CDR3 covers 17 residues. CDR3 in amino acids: CSARGTSGRSGDNEQFF. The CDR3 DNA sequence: TGCAGTGCTAGAGGGACTAGCGGGAGAAGTGGCGACAATGAGCAGTTCTTC.

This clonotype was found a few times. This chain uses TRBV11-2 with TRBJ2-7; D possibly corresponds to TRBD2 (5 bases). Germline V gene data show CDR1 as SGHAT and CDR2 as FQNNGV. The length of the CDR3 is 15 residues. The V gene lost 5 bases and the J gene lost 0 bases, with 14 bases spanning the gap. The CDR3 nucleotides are TGTGCCAGCAGCGTAGCTGCGGGTAGCTCCTACGAGCAGTACTTC. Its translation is CASSVAAGSSYEQYF.

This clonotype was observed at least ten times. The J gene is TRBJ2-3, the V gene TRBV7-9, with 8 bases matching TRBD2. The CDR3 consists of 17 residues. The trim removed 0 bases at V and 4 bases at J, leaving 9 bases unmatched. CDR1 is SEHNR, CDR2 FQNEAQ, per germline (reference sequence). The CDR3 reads CASSLAGLAGGPDTQYF. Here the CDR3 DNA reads TGTGCCAGCAGCTTAGCAGGGCTAGCGGGTGGTCCAGATACGCAGTATTTT.

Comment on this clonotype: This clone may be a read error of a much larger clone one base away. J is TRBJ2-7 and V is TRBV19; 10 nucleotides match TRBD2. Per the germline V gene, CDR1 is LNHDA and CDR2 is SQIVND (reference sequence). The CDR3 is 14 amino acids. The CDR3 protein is CASSASSGGYQQYF. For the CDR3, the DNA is TGTGCCAGTAGTGCCTCTAGCGGGGGCTACCAGCAGTACTTC.

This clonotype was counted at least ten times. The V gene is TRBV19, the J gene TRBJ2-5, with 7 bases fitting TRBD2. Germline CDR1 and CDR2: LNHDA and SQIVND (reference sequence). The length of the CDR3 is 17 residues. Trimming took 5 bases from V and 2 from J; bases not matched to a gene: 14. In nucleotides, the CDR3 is TGTGCCAGTAGTCTCACGACTAGCCGCTACTCACAAGAGACCCAGTACTTC. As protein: CASSLTTSRYSQETQYF.